The clone carrying this T cell receptor beta chain was detected only a few times. Time point noted: sample taken at primary tumor resection. Material for sequencing was whole RNA from tumor, nontumor lung or frozen PBMC, left unsorted. This specimen belongs to a study of spatial heterogeneity in lung cancer. Overall study: Fewer alpha-chain than beta-chain sequences were consistently detected.

A unique molecular identifier was attached to every TCR cDNA molecule. TCRdb fed the 5' RACE reads into MiXCR, producing one record per CDR3 protein. The sample includes tens of thousands of distinct CDR3 sequences, over 9.5% of them seen just once. CDR1 is SNHLY and CDR2 is FYNNEI in the germline V gene. Trimming pared 7 bases from V and 5 bases from J, leaving 15 bases between. The CDR3 covers 13 residues. The sequence was collected from a male donor with early-stage non-small cell lung cancer. This chain links TRBV2 with TRBJ2-7, with no clear D. The sequencing here drew on PBMCs, taken at surgery. CDR3 residues: CASIPASAHEQYF. The CDR3 DNA sequence: TGTGCCAGCATTCCCGCCAGCGCCCACGAGCAGTACTTC.